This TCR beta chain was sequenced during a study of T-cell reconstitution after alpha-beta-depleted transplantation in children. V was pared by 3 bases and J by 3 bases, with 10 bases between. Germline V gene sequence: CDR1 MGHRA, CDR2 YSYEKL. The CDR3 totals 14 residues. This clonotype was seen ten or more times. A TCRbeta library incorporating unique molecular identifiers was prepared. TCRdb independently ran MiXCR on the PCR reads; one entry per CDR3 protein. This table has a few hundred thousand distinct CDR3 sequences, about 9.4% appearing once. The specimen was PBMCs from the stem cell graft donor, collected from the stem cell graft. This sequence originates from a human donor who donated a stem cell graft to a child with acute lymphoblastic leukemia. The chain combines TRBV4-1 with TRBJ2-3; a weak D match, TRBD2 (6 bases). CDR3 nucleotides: TGCGCCAGCAGCCACGGGGGTCTGACAGATACGCAGTATTTT. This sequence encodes CASSHGGLTDTQYF.